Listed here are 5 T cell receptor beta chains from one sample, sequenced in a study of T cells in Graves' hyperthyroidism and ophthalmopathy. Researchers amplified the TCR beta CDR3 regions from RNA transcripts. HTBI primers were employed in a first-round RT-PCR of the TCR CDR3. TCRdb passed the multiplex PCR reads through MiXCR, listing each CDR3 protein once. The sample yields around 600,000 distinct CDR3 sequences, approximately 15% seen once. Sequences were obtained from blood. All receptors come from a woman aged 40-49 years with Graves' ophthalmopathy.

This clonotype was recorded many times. The CDR3 reads CASSQDSGQGFNEQFF. CDR3 bases: TGTGCCAGCAGCCAAGATTCGGGACAGGGGTTCAATGAGCAGTTCTTC. The chain has TRBV3-1 and TRBJ2-1; 10 nucleotides agree with TRBD1. J gave up 6 bases and V 0 bases, and 5 bases lay outside the gene matches. The CDR3 extends over 16 amino acids. CDR1 and CDR2 (germline): LGHDT, YNNKEL (reference sequence).

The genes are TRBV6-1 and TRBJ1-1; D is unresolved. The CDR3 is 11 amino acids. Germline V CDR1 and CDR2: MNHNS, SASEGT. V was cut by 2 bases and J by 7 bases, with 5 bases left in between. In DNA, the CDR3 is TGTGCCAGCAGTGAATCCGGTGAAGCTTTCTTT. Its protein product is CASSESGEAFF.

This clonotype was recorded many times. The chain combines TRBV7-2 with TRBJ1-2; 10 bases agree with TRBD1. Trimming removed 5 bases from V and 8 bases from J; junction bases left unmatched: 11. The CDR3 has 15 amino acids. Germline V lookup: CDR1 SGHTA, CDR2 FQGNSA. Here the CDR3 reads CASSPTTGGASGYTF. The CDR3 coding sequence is TGTGCCAGCAGCCCGACGACAGGGGGCGCGTCAGGCTACACCTTC.

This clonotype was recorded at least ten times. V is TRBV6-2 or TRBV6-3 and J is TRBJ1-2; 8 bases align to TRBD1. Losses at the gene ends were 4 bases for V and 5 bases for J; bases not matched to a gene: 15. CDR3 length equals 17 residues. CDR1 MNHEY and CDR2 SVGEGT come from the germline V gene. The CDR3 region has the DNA TGTGCCAGCAGTTCATCCACCGCGACAGGGGTGGAGTATGGCTACACCTTC. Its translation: CASSSSTATGVEYGYTF.

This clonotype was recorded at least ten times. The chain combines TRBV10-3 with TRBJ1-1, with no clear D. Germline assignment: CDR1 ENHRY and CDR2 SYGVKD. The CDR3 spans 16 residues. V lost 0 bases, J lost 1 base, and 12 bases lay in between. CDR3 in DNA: TGTGCCATCAGTGAGTCGAGTGGAGCGAGGAACACTGAAGCTTTCTTT. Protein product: CAISESSGARNTEAFF.